The entry that follows covers one T cell receptor (beta chain) sequence. The specificity of this receptor is unknown. No quality values exist for individual bases; no much larger clone is one base distant. TCR beta CDR3 regions were amplified from RNA transcripts for repertoire sequencing. The first round of RT-PCR was done with HTBI primers and the Qiagen OneStep RT-PCR kit, and was followed by a second round of multiplex PCR, then size selection and purification. Sequencing of the libraries was carried out on an Illumina HiSeq2000 in paired-end mode with 100 bp reads. In the authors' own workflow: SOAPnuke was used for read processing, and reads with adapters, uncalled bases, a mean Phred below 15, or no exact constant-primer or identifier match were discarded. High-quality paired reads were merged with COPE v1.2.5. Clonotypes were defined as unique nucleotide sequences and were aligned to IMGT TRB V, D and J references using MiTCR v1.1. The analysis was limited to V-J combinations with a frequency above 0.0001, which together covered 99.2% of repertoires. For each V-J combination, a TCR clonal expansion and chaos score was defined as the ratio of F50 clonal expansion to chaos observed in the TCRdist matrix. Welch's t-statistics and random forest were used to narrow the features down to about a dozen V-J combinations, which were then fed into a naive Bayes classifier. The similarity between thyroid and blood repertoires was quantified using the Morisita-Horn index. Using fastp at Q25 and MiXCR, TCRdb reprocessed the public reads and kept productive beta chains. Rows merge per CDR3 protein into single entries with the most common DNA and genes. The V and J calls and clone size are TCRdb's, not the authors'. The sample has about 370,000 distinct CDR3 sequences on record, around 16% of them singletons. Around 1.5% of the sample is taken by the ten largest.

These data originate in a study of Graves' ophthalmopathy and Graves' hyperthyroidism (dated by TCRdb to the late 2010s). Broadly, across the study: Peripheral blood was collected before any treatment was given, at the time of initial diagnosis. In total, 135 blood samples were TCR-sequenced: fewer than 50 ophthalmopathy, over 70 hyperthyroidism and about 17 hyperthyroidism-to-ophthalmopathy patients. T-cell repertoires of thyroid tissue and blood were compared in 5 or 6 hyperthyroidism patients. After sampling, hyperthyroidism patients received methimazole starting at 30 mg daily, and ophthalmopathy patients received high-dose intravenous methylprednisolone. The study used signatures of the TCR beta repertoire to tell Graves' ophthalmopathy apart from Graves' hyperthyroidism and to predict which patients would progress to ophthalmopathy. The independent validation cohort included 20 or so hyperthyroidism patients plus 17 patients who later progressed from hyperthyroidism to ophthalmopathy. To explore V-J signatures distinguishing ophthalmopathy from hyperthyroidism, a discovery set of about 99 patients (fewer than 45 ophthalmopathy, 55 to 60 stable hyperthyroidism) was enrolled. The approximately 90 discovery patients were randomly split 7:3 into training and test sets.

V is pared back by 6 bases and J by 4 bases, with 24 bases lying between the germline termini. The CDR3 covers 17 residues, taking in both the cysteine and the phenylalanine. The only DNA kept is the CDR3, 51 bases in frame from the first base. CDR1 and CDR2 (MNHNS, SASEGT) derive from the germline V gene. Ophthalmopathy patients were characterized by moderately to severely active disease, a Clinical Activity Score of at least 3, a NOSPECS grade of at least 4, and a disease duration under 3 months. Anyone with other autoimmune diseases, uncontrolled infections, pregnancy or lactation was excluded from the study. Diagnosis was based on clinical symptoms, serum thyroxine, TRAb, thyroid ultrasound and orbital computed tomography. Ficoll-Paque density gradient centrifugation was used to isolate PBMCs from about 9.4 ml of fresh peripheral blood. Total RNA was extracted using Trizol reagent, and RNA quality was checked on an Agilent 2100 Bioanalyzer.

Study-wide conclusions, independent of this receptor: Ophthalmopathy was separated from stable hyperthyroidism by the 13-signature model with more than 85% sensitivity and about 81% specificity in cross-validation and with 80%/75% in the test set. No statistical method was used to predetermine the sample size, and group allocation was not hidden from the investigators. Among expanded thyroid clonotypes with frequency above 0.001, most also showed up in blood, which suggests that blood repertoires may reflect the thyroid immune response. In validation, the model predicted ophthalmopathy progression with about 70% sensitivity and approximately 78% specificity; some twelve predicted patients were CT-confirmed with GO in a median of around 6 months.

Sequencing was carried out using peripheral blood. This sequence was found in a woman under 30 with Graves' ophthalmopathy. Donor details come from another sample of the same person, matched by shared clones. In this chain, TRBV6-1 is recombined with TRBJ2-5; the D gene is perhaps TRBD1 or TRBD2, each of them matching over 5 bases. The sequenced DNA: TGTGCCAGCAGCAGGGAGAGGTTCTGGGGTCAGGGAGAGACCCAGTACTTC. It encodes CASSRERFWGQGETQYF.